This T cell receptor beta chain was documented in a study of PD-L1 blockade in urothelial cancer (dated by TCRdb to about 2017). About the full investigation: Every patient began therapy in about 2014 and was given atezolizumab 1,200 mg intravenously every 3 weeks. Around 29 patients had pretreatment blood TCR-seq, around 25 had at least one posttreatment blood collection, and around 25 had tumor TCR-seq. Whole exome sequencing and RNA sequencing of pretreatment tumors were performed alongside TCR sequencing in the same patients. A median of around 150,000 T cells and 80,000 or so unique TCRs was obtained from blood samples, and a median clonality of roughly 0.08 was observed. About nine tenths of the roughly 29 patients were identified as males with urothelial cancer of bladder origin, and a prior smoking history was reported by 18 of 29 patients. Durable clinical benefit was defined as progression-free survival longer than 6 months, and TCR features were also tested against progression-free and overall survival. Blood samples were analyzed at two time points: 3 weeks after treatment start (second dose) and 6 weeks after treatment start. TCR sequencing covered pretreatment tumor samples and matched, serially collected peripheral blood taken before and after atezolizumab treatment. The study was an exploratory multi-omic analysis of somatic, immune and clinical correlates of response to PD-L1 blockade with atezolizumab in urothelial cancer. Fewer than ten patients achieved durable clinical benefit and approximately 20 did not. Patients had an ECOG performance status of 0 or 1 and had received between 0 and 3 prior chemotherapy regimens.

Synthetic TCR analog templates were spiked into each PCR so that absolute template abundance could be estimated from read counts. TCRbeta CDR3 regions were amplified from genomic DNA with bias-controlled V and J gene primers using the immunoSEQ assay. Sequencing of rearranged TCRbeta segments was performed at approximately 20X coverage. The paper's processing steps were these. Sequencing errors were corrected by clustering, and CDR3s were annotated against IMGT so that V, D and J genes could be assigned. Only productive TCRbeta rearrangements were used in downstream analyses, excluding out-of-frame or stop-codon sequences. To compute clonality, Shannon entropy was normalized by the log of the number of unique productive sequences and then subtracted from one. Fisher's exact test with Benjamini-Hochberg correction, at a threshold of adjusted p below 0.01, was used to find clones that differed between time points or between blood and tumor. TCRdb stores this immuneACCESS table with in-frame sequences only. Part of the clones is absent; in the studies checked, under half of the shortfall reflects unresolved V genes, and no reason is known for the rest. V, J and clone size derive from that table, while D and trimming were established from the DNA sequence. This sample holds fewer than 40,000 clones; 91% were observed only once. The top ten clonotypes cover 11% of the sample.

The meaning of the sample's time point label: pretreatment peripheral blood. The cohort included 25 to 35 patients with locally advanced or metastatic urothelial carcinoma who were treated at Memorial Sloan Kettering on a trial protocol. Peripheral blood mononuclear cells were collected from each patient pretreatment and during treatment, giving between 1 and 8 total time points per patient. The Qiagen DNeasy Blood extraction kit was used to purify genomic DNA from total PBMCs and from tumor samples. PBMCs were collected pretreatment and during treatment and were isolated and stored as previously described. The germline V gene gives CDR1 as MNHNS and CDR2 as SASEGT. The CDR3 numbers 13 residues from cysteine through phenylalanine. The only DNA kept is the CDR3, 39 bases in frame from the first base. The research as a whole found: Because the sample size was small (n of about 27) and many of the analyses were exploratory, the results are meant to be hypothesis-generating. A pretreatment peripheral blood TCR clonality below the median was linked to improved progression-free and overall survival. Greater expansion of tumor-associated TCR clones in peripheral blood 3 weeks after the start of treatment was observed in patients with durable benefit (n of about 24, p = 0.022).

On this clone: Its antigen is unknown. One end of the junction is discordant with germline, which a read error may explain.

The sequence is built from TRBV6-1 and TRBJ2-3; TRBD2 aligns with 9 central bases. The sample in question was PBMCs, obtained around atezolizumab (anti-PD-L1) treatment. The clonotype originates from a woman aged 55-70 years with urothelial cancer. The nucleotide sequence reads TGTGCCAGCCGAGGGACTAGCAGAGATACGCAGTATTTT. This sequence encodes CASRGTSRDTQYF.